The rows below give T cell receptor beta chains drawn from one sample of a study of vaccination and CD4 T cells after COVID-19. Using its own MiXCR run on the PCR reads, TCRdb lists one record per CDR3 protein. Among 8,500 to 10,000 distinct CDR3 sequences listed, about 48% were seen once. Antigens for these TCRs are unknown. The specimen sequenced was CD4+ T cells from blood, cultured in vitro. These TCRs come from a human donor who had recovered from COVID-19. The CDR3 runs from the conserved cysteine through the conserved F or W. A D gene is named only where the DNA matches it firmly. Size values are once, few and many counts, or a class for expanded clones, and some rows have none.

>TRBV7-3|14|few|TRBJ1-6|.
CASSLGTENSPLHF
TGTGCCAGCAGCTTAGGGACTGAGAATTCACCCCTCCACTTT
>TRBV20-1|12|.|TRBJ2-7|.
CSARTVSYEQYF
TGCAGTGCTAGGACAGTCTCCTACGAGCAGTACTTC
>TRBV19|14|.|TRBJ1-2|.
CASSITGSNYGYTF
TGTGCCAGTAGTATAACTGGCAGCAACTATGGCTACACCTTC
>TRBV30|11|.|TRBJ1-1|.
CAWNMNTEAFF
TGTGCCTGGAATATGAACACTGAAGCTTTCTTT
>TRBV15|13|few|TRBJ1-1|.
CATSPRTNTEAFF
TGTGCCACCAGCCCGCGAACGAACACTGAAGCTTTCTTT
>TRBV20-1|14|few|TRBJ2-5|TRBD1
CSASVTGAQETQYF
TGCAGTGCTAGTGTCACAGGGGCCCAAGAGACCCAGTACTTC
>TRBV9|16|few|TRBJ2-5|TRBD2
CASSRTGTSGTETQYF
TGTGCCAGCAGCAGAACCGGGACTAGCGGGACCGAGACCCAGTACTTC
>TRBV7-2|14|.|TRBJ2-5|.
CASSFGADQETQYF
TGTGCCAGCAGCTTCGGGGCAGACCAAGAGACCCAGTACTTC
>TRBV6-5|15|.|TRBJ2-3|TRBD1
CASSYSTGVTDTQYF
TGTGCCAGCAGTTACTCGACAGGGGTAACAGATACGCAGTATTTT
>TRBV6-5|16|.|TRBJ2-1|.
CASSYTPIGGDNEQFF
TGTGCCAGCAGTTACACCCCTATTGGCGGGGACAATGAGCAGTTCTTC
>TRBV20-1|15|.|TRBJ1-1|.
CSALRAKTTATEAFF
TGCAGTGCTCTCCGGGCCAAAACGACGGCCACTGAAGCTTTCTTT
>TRBV12-5|14|.|TRBJ1-2|.
CASGSQGLSYGYTF
TGTGCTAGTGGTTCCCAGGGACTGAGCTATGGCTACACCTTC
>TRBV30|13|.|TRBJ1-2|TRBD1
CAWRLAGGYGYTF
TGTGCCTGGAGGCTGGCAGGGGGGTATGGCTACACCTTC
>TRBV5-1|17|few|TRBJ2-2|.
CASSWSSGSPNTGELFF
TGCGCCAGCAGCTGGTCATCGGGTTCCCCGAACACCGGGGAGCTGTTTTTT
>TRBV6-5|16|.|TRBJ2-7|TRBD1
CASSYGWGQGNYEQYF
TGTGCCAGCAGTTACGGATGGGGACAGGGGAACTACGAGCAGTACTTC
>TRBV20-1|15|.|TRBJ2-5|.
CSAKGGRLIQETQYF
TGCAGTGCTAAAGGGGGGAGACTGATACAAGAGACCCAGTACTTC
>TRBV6-2/TRBV6-3|14|.|TRBJ2-2|.
CASRDQGFTGELFF
TGTGCCAGCAGGGACCAGGGGTTCACCGGGGAGCTGTTTTTT
>TRBV24-1|16|few|TRBJ2-2|.
CATSAPGHYRSGELFF
TGTGCCACCAGTGCGCCGGGCCACTACAGATCCGGGGAGCTGTTTTTT
>TRBV18|14|.|TRBJ2-2|TRBD1
CASSQGQGTGELFF
TGTGCCAGCTCACAGGGACAGGGGACCGGGGAGCTGTTTTTT
>TRBV27|14|.|TRBJ1-2|.
CASSFRAANYGYTF
TGTGCCAGCAGTTTCCGAGCAGCTAACTATGGCTACACCTTC
>TRBV27|15|.|TRBJ2-2|.
CASSLRRVGTGELFF
TGTGCCAGCAGTTTACGTAGGGTTGGGACCGGGGAGCTGTTTTTT
>TRBV6-2/TRBV6-3|16|few|TRBJ2-3|TRBD2
CASRGSGGAMADTQYF
TGTGCCAGCAGGGGTAGCGGGGGGGCCATGGCAGATACGCAGTATTTT
>TRBV20-1|14|few|TRBJ1-6|TRBD1
CSARDREYNSPLHF
TGCAGTGCTAGGGACAGGGAGTATAATTCACCCCTCCACTTT
>TRBV7-2|14|once|TRBJ2-7|TRBD1
CASSSRTGFDEQYF
TGTGCCAGCAGCTCGAGGACAGGGTTCGACGAGCAGTACTTC
>TRBV20-1|13|.|TRBJ1-6|TRBD1
CSAAQGGNSPLHF
TGCAGTGCCGCACAGGGGGGTAATTCACCCCTCCACTTT
>TRBV24-1|15|.|TRBJ2-3|TRBD1
CATSRAGGSADTQYF
TGTGCCACCAGTCGGGCAGGGGGCTCGGCAGATACGCAGTATTTT
>TRBV6-1|14|few|TRBJ1-2|.
CASSEVVRNYGYTF
TGTGCCAGCAGTGAAGTGGTCAGAAACTATGGCTACACCTTC
>TRBV7-6|16|few|TRBJ2-7|TRBD2
CASSANLAGSSYEQYF
TGTGCCAGCAGCGCGAACCTAGCGGGGAGCTCCTACGAGCAGTACTTC
>TRBV21-1|14|.|TRBJ2-5|.
CASSKVEGRETQYF
TGTGCCAGCAGCAAAGTGGAGGGGCGGGAGACCCAGTACTTC
>TRBV6-5|15|few|TRBJ1-6|TRBD1
CASSYLDRGRSPLHF
TGTGCCAGCAGTTACCTCGACAGGGGGCGATCACCCCTCCACTTT
>TRBV7-6|14|.|TRBJ2-3|.
CASSHPGPTDTQYF
TGTGCCAGCAGCCATCCGGGTCCCACAGATACGCAGTATTTT
>TRBV5-1|15|.|TRBJ1-2|.
CASSQQGPEIDGYTF
TGCGCCAGCAGTCAACAGGGCCCTGAAATAGATGGCTACACCTTC
>TRBV25-1|17|few|TRBJ1-1|.
CASSERYFGSGSTEAFF
TGTGCCAGCAGTGAAAGGTATTTCGGGTCCGGGAGCACTGAAGCTTTCTTT
>TRBV2|15|.|TRBJ1-5|TRBD1
CASRLEGQSNQPQHF
TGTGCCAGCAGGCTCGAGGGACAGAGCAATCAGCCCCAGCATTTT
>TRBV20-1|14|few|TRBJ1-6|.
CSARAGAINSPLHF
TGCAGTGCTAGAGCAGGGGCTATTAATTCACCCCTCCACTTT
>TRBV6-1|15|.|TRBJ2-4|.
CASRGNDLAKNIQYF
TGTGCCAGCAGAGGAAACGACCTAGCCAAAAACATTCAGTACTTC
>TRBV6-4|13|.|TRBJ2-3|TRBD2
CASSEGLAATQYF
TGTGCCAGCAGTGAAGGCCTAGCGGCTACGCAGTATTTT
>TRBV2|13|.|TRBJ2-1|.
CASGGWTDNEQFF
TGTGCCAGCGGGGGTTGGACAGACAATGAGCAGTTCTTC
>TRBV6-5|14|.|TRBJ1-2|.
CASSYSGSIYGYTF
TGTGCCAGCAGTTACTCGGGGTCTATCTATGGCTACACCTTC
>TRBV19|15|few|TRBJ1-5|.
CASTPGLTSNQPQHF
TGTGCCAGTACACCGGGACTGACTAGCAATCAGCCCCAGCATTTT
>TRBV10-2|15|.|TRBJ2-1|TRBD2
CASRGLAGGYNEQFF
TGCGCCAGCAGGGGACTAGCGGGGGGTTACAATGAGCAGTTCTTC
>TRBV30|15|.|TRBJ2-1|TRBD2
CAWREGTSSYNEQFF
TGTGCCTGGAGAGAAGGGACTAGCTCCTACAATGAGCAGTTCTTC
>TRBV30|11|.|TRBJ2-7|.
CAWSTGNEQYF
TGTGCCTGGAGTACGGGGAACGAGCAGTACTTC
>TRBV7-9|14|few|TRBJ1-2|TRBD1
CASSVHTGDRGYTF
TGTGCCAGCAGCGTTCATACAGGGGACAGGGGCTACACCTTC
>TRBV7-2|15|.|TRBJ1-5|TRBD1
CASSLSGGSNQPQHF
TGTGCCAGCAGCTTATCAGGGGGTAGCAATCAGCCCCAGCATTTT
>TRBV21-1|14|few|TRBJ1-1|.
CARTTTGAHTEAFF
TGTGCCCGAACCACGACAGGGGCCCACACTGAAGCTTTCTTT
>TRBV20-1|15|.|TRBJ1-1|.
CSARDHETLNTEAFF
TGCAGTGCTAGAGATCATGAGACCCTGAACACTGAAGCTTTCTTT
>TRBV12-3/TRBV12-4|12|.|TRBJ2-7|.
CASSRDSWEQYF
TGTGCCAGCAGTCGGGACTCTTGGGAGCAGTACTTC
>TRBV24-1|14|few|TRBJ1-5|.
CATSGGGLNQPQHF
TGTGCCACCAGTGGGGGAGGTCTGAATCAGCCCCAGCATTTT
>TRBV6-2/TRBV6-3|15|.|TRBJ2-3|TRBD1
CASGLTGSRTDTQYF
TGTGCCAGCGGTCTGACAGGGTCGCGCACAGATACGCAGTATTTT
>TRBV2|15|few|TRBJ2-7|TRBD1
CASSADRGPTYEQYF
TGTGCCAGCAGTGCGGACAGGGGCCCTACCTACGAGCAGTACTTC
>TRBV2|13|few|TRBJ1-2|.
CASSAQLSYGYTF
TGTGCCAGCAGTGCTCAGCTTTCCTATGGCTACACCTTC
>TRBV7-2|15|.|TRBJ2-2|.
CASSLGTSNTGELFF
TGTGCCAGCAGCCTCGGGACATCGAACACCGGGGAGCTGTTTTTT
>TRBV12-5|18|.|TRBJ2-3|.
CASGLVPGRPSDADTQYF
TGTGCTAGTGGTTTGGTACCGGGCCGTCCTAGTGATGCAGATACGCAGTATTTT
>TRBV23-1|14|.|TRBJ1-2|.
CASNLLDSNYGYTF
TGCGCCAGCAATCTCCTGGACAGTAACTATGGCTACACCTTC